These 28 T cell receptor beta chains came from one sample sequenced in a study of T-cell memory formation after mild COVID-19. TCRdb reprocessed the 5' RACE reads via MiXCR and lists one record per CDR3 protein. The sample records some 330,000 distinct CDR3 sequences, roughly 21% being singletons. The sequencing input was PBMCs or a T cell subset sorted from them (not recorded which). These receptors were taken from an adult woman who had mild COVID-19 (a few samples of this study predate the infection). Cell type and time point are not known.

This clonotype was seen only a few times. The rearrangement joins TRBV20-1 to TRBJ2-6, with a tentative D call TRBD2 (6 bases). The CDR3 has 16 amino acids. Per the germline V gene, CDR1 is DFQATT and CDR2 is SNEGSKA (reference sequence). V was trimmed by 1 base and J by 2 bases, leaving 12 bases between them. The CDR3 is CSARGGDWTGANVLTF. CDR3 bases: TGCAGTGCTAGAGGGGGGGATTGGACTGGGGCCAACGTCCTGACTTTC.

This clonotype was found a few times. V is TRBV4-2 and J is TRBJ2-1; 8 bases match TRBD1. This CDR3 has 15 residues. The J segment lost 5 bases and the V segment lost 3 bases, leaving 6 bases of the junction unmatched. CDR1 is LGHNA, CDR2 YNFKEQ, per germline. The CDR3 bases are TGTGCCAGCAGCCATTCGGACAGGGTGGACAATGAGCAGTTCTTC. It yields the protein CASSHSDRVDNEQFF.

This clonotype was counted only a few times. The chain employs TRBV10-3 and TRBJ2-1; TRBD2 agrees at 8 bases. This CDR3 region has 12 residues. Trimming at V came to 6 bases and at J to 9 bases, leaving 4 bases not matched to a gene. The germline gives CDR1 ENHRY, CDR2 SYGVKD. The DNA for the CDR3 is TGTGCCATCAGAACTAGCGGCAGTGAGCAGTTCTTC. Translated, it gives CAIRTSGSEQFF.

The sample holds a few counts of this clonotype. The J gene is TRBJ2-7, the V gene TRBV6-5, with 7 bases matching TRBD1. J was trimmed by 2 bases and V by 6 bases; bases with no gene match: 10. The CDR3 is 15 amino acids. Germline V gene sequence: CDR1 MNHEY, CDR2 SVGAGI. CDR3 coding DNA: TGTGCCAGCAGACCCGGGACAGAGGCCGCCTACGAGCAGTACTTC. Translation: CASRPGTEAAYEQYF.

CDR3 sequence (DNA): TGTGCCAGCAGCCGTCCGGGGGGCCTCGCGAACACTGAAGCTTTCTTT. It yields the protein CASSRPGGLANTEAFF. This chain links TRBV6-2 or TRBV6-3 with TRBJ1-1; weak D call: TRBD1 (6 bases). V was pared by 6 bases and J by 1 base, with 18 bases between. The CDR3 sequence is 16 residues long. Looked up from germline, CDR1 is MNHEY and CDR2 is SVGEGT.

This clonotype was counted only a few times. The chain joins TRBV24-1 to TRBJ2-1; TRBD2 aligns across 14 bases. Trimming took 3 bases from V and 5 from J; bases not matched to a gene: 5. Germline V gene data show CDR1 as KGHDR and CDR2 as SFDVKD. The CDR3 spans 17 residues. The CDR3 loop is CATSDQGLAGGNNEQFF. CDR3 bases: TGTGCCACCAGTGATCAAGGACTAGCGGGAGGTAACAATGAGCAGTTCTTC.

V usage is TRBV25-1 and J usage is TRBJ2-5; the D gene is possibly TRBD1 (6 bases). Trimming removed 8 bases at V and 5 bases at J, with 21 bases between. Germline lookup yields CDR1 MGHDK and CDR2 SYGVNS. The CDR3 has 15 amino acids. Here the CDR3 reads CASSYPGDRSETQYF. The CDR3 DNA sequence: TGTGCCAGCTCTTACCCAGGGGACCGGTCGGAGACCCAGTACTTC.

The chain employs TRBV5-5 and TRBJ2-5, with 9 bases fitting TRBD2. V shed 0 bases and J 2 bases; nucleotides not matched to a gene: 5. This CDR3 comprises 16 residues. In germline, CDR1 is SGHKS, CDR2 YYEKEE (reference sequence). The DNA of the CDR3 is TGTGCCAGCAGCTTGGGCGCGGGAGGGGGACAAGAGACCCAGTACTTC. It translates to CASSLGAGGGQETQYF. The whole variable domain, filled in from reference TRBV5-5 and TRBJ2-5, reads DAGVTQSPTHLIKTRGQQVTLRCSPISGHKSVSWYQQVLGQGPQFIFQYYEKEERGRGNFPDRFSARQFPNYSSELNVNALLLGDSALYLCASSLGAGGGQETQYFGPGTRLLVL.

This clonotype was observed a handful of times. This chain connects TRBV27 to TRBJ1-4; 9 bases are shared with TRBD1. The CDR3 has 13 amino acids. V shed 3 bases, J shed 10 bases, and the junction held 3 bases outside the gene matches. Germline V gene lookup returns CDR1 MNHEY and CDR2 SMNVEV (reference sequence). As DNA, the CDR3 is TGTGCCAGCAGTTTCGGGACAGGGCGAAAACTGTTTTTT. Encoded protein: CASSFGTGRKLFF.

The V call is TRBV6-6, the J call TRBJ1-2, with D perhaps TRBD1 (5 bases). From germline, CDR1 is MNHNY and CDR2 SVGAGI (reference sequence). The V end lost 5 bases, the J end lost 3 bases, and 13 bases lay between the germline ends. The CDR3 consists of 14 residues. This CDR3 is CASSPDRGYYGYTF. CDR3 sequence (DNA): TGTGCCAGCAGTCCCGATCGGGGGTACTATGGCTACACCTTC.

The chain employs TRBV5-1 and TRBJ2-1, with 8 bases aligning to TRBD1. This CDR3 has 22 amino acids. V lost 0 bases to trimming and J lost 0 bases; unmatched junction nucleotides: 20. Germline CDR1 is SGHRS and CDR2 is YFSETQ. The CDR3 DNA is TGCGCCAGCAGCTTGGGGGGCCAGAGGGACAGGACTGATCTAAGCTCCTACAATGAGCAGTTCTTC. Residues: CASSLGGQRDRTDLSSYNEQFF.

The rearrangement joins TRBV15 to TRBJ2-7; 7 bases are a match to TRBD2. CDR1 is LNHNV, CDR2 YYDKDF, per germline (reference sequence). V lost 0 bases to trimming and J lost 4 bases; unmatched junction nucleotides: 9. This CDR3 is 16 amino acids long. The CDR3 coding sequence is TGTGCCACCAGCAGAGATCTCGGACTAGAAAGTTACGAGCAGTACTTC. Translated, it gives CATSRDLGLESYEQYF.

This clonotype was counted at least ten times. The chain couples TRBV30 to TRBJ2-3, with 7 bases that match TRBD2. CDR1 and CDR2 (germline): GTSNPN, SVGIG (reference sequence). This CDR3 contains 14 residues. V lost 5 bases to trimming and J lost 2 bases; unmatched junction nucleotides: 7. This CDR3 reads CAWRRGGATDTQYF. The CDR3 DNA sequence: TGTGCCTGGCGGAGGGGAGGGGCCACAGATACGCAGTATTTT.

This clonotype has more than one count but fewer than ten. V and J are TRBV7-2 and TRBJ2-7; maybe TRBD2 (6 bases). Germline CDR1 reads SGHTA; CDR2 reads FQGNSA. CDR3 length: 14 amino acids. The V end was cut by 5 bases, the J end by 6 bases, with 17 bases between. This CDR3 is CASSPWGGGAEQYF. CDR3 nucleotide sequence: TGTGCCAGCAGCCCTTGGGGAGGTGGGGCCGAGCAGTACTTC. The entire variable domain, with the rest obtained from reference TRBV7-2 and TRBJ2-7, is as follows: GAGVSQSPSNKVTEKGKDVELRCDPISGHTALYWYRQSLGQGLEFLIYFQGNSAPDKSGLPSDRFSAERTGGSVSTLTIQRTQQEDSAVYLCASSPWGGGAEQYFGPGTRLTVT.

The chain joins TRBV29-1 to TRBJ2-5; the D is unclear. The CDR3 contains 12 residues. Trimming took off 4 bases at V and 3 bases at J, with 9 bases between the two ends. Germline V gene sequence: CDR1 SQVTM, CDR2 ANQGSEA. The CDR3 DNA reads as TGCAGCGTTGGTCTCACCAAAGAGACCCAGTACTTC. It translates to CSVGLTKETQYF. Using reference TRBV29-1 and TRBJ2-5 for the parts outside the CDR3, the full variable domain is SAVISQKPSRDICQRGTSLTIQCQVDSQVTMMFWYRQQPGQSLTLIATANQGSEATYESGFVIDKFPISRPNLTFSTLTVSNMSPEDSSIYLCSVGLTKETQYFGPGTRLLVL.

This clonotype has a count of ten or more. As DNA, the CDR3 is TGTGCCACCAGCAGAGTAAGGTTGGGGGAGCAGTACTTC. This codes for CATSRVRLGEQYF. The V gene is TRBV15, the J gene TRBJ2-7, with D uncertain. This CDR3 comprises 13 residues. The V gene's germline CDR1 is LNHNV and CDR2 YYDKDF (reference sequence). Trimming cost V 1 base and J 7 bases, with 11 bases left between them.

The V call is TRBV12-3 or TRBV12-4, the J call TRBJ1-5; 12 nucleotides match TRBD1. Trimming took 6 bases from V and 7 from J; bases not matched to a gene: 7. This CDR3 has 15 residues. The CDR3 region is CASSRDRGLQQPQHF. The DNA of the CDR3 is TGTGCCAGCAGCCGGGACAGGGGGCTACAACAGCCCCAGCATTTT.

In its sample, this clonotype was seen a few times. The J gene is TRBJ2-2, the V gene TRBV6-6; 11 bases line up with TRBD2. Germline CDR1 reads MNHNY; CDR2 reads SVGAGI (reference sequence). CDR3 size: 15 residues. The V and J ends lost 6 bases and 11 bases, in that order; junction bases with no gene match: 11. The DNA of the CDR3 is TGTGCCAGCAGCCCAACTAGCGGGGGCAGGGGAGAGCTGTTTTTT. It is translated as CASSPTSGGRGELFF.

This clonotype was recorded many times. The gene calls are TRBV7-9 and TRBJ1-1; a weak D match, TRBD1 (6 bases). The CDR3 runs to 12 residues. The germline gives CDR1 SEHNR, CDR2 FQNEAQ (reference sequence). Deletions cut 6 bases from V and 10 bases from J, with 15 bases between. The CDR3, as DNA: TGTGCCAGCAGGGATGCGGACAGAACAGCTTTCTTT. This gives the protein CASRDADRTAFF.

The chain employs TRBV29-1 and TRBJ2-3; 7 bases agree with TRBD2. The V gene's germline CDR1 is SQVTM and CDR2 ANQGSEA. Trimming at V came to 6 bases and at J to 2 bases, leaving 8 bases not matched to a gene. The CDR3 totals 14 residues. CDR3 loop: CSVAGGDFTDTQYF. The CDR3 DNA reads TGCAGCGTCGCTGGGGGGGACTTCACAGATACGCAGTATTTT.

V usage is TRBV4-3 and J usage is TRBJ2-1; TRBD2 matches at 7 bases. The CDR3 is 17 amino acids. The junction had 13 bases not matched to a gene; V was cut back by 0 bases and J by 8 bases. Germline assignment: CDR1 LGHNA and CDR2 YSLEER. CDR3 residues: CASSQDLPRGVFDEQFF. CDR3 nucleotides: TGCGCCAGCAGCCAAGATCTCCCCCGGGGGGTCTTCGATGAGCAGTTCTTC.

The V call is TRBV7-2, the J call TRBJ2-5; 10 bases align to TRBD1. This CDR3 spans 17 amino acids. After removal of 0 bases from V and 2 bases from J, the junction contained 6 bases not matched to a gene. The germline gives CDR1 SGHTA, CDR2 FQGNSA. The CDR3 DNA reads as TGTGCCAGCAGCTTAGCTCGGACAGGGGGGGGTCAAGAGACCCAGTACTTC. It is translated as CASSLARTGGGQETQYF. Supplemented by reference TRBV7-2 and TRBJ2-5, the full variable domain reads GAGVSQSPSNKVTEKGKDVELRCDPISGHTALYWYRQSLGQGLEFLIYFQGNSAPDKSGLPSDRFSAERTGGSVSTLTIQRTQQEDSAVYLCASSLARTGGGQETQYFGPGTRLLVL.

This clonotype has only a few counts. This chain joins TRBV7-8 and TRBJ2-2; D unresolved. Germline V gene data show CDR1 as SGHVS and CDR2 as FQNEAQ. This CDR3 has 18 residues. V was clipped by 1 base and J by 4 bases, with 19 bases between them. The CDR3 coding sequence is TGTGCCAGCAGCTTAGGGAGACTGGCTCGAGGCGGCACCGGGGAGCTGTTTTTT. Amino acids: CASSLGRLARGGTGELFF.

The chain is built from TRBV27 and TRBJ2-7, with TRBD2 matching 9 bases. V trimming: 4 bases; J trimming: 0 bases; junction bases outside the gene matches: 4. CDR3 size: 15 residues. Per germline, CDR1 MNHEY and CDR2 SMNVEV (reference sequence). CDR3 protein: CASSSGGGVSYEQYF. The CDR3 coding sequence is TGTGCCAGCAGTTCGGGCGGGGGGGTCTCCTACGAGCAGTACTTC.

J is TRBJ1-5 and V is TRBV2, with 7 bases fitting TRBD1. Germline CDR1 is SNHLY and CDR2 is FYNNEI. The CDR3 extends over 13 amino acids. V dropped 7 bases and J dropped 3; count of bases not matched to a gene: 3. The CDR3 spells CASMGQFNQPQHF. In nucleotides, the CDR3 is TGTGCCAGCATGGGACAGTTCAATCAGCCCCAGCATTTT.

This chain connects TRBV11-3 to TRBJ1-1, with 8 bases aligning to TRBD1. From germline, CDR1 is SGHNT and CDR2 YENEEA. The CDR3 contains 13 residues. With 3 bases clipped from V and 7 bases from J, the junction kept 4 bases outside the gene matches. Written as DNA, the CDR3 is TGTGCCAGCAGCTTTCAGGGGGCGGGTGAAGCTTTCTTT. Translated: CASSFQGAGEAFF.

This clonotype was counted a few times. The chain has TRBV9 and TRBJ2-6; D is perhaps TRBD2 (5 bases). The ends were cut back, 4 bases at V and 0 bases at J, with 23 bases in the middle. The germline V gene has CDR1 SGDLS and CDR2 YYNGEE. The CDR3 sequence is 20 residues long. The DNA of the CDR3 is TGTGCCAGCAGCCCATCCCCCGACTCGACGGGATACTCTGGGGCCAACGTCCTGACTTTC. It codes for CASSPSPDSTGYSGANVLTF.

The chain uses TRBV11-3 and TRBJ2-7; TRBD2 aligns across 12 bases. The CDR3 is made up of 14 amino acids. Germline assignment: CDR1 SGHNT and CDR2 YENEEA. The V gene end was trimmed by 5 bases and the J gene end by 6 bases; junction bases not matched to a gene: 5. In DNA form, the CDR3 reads TGTGCCAGCAGCATAACGACTAGCGGGAGCGAGCAGTACTTC. Amino acids: CASSITTSGSEQYF.